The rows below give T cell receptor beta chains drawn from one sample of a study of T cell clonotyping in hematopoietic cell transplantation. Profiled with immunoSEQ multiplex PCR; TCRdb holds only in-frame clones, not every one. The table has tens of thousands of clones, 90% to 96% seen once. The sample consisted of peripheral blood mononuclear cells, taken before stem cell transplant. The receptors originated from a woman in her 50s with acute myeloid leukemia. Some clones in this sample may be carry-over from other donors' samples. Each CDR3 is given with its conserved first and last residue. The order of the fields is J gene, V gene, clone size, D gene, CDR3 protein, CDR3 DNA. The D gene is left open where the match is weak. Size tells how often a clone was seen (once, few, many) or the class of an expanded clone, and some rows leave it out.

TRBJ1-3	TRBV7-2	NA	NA	CASSLGRERNTIYF	TGTGCCAGCAGCTTGGGACGGGAAAGAAACACCATATATTTT
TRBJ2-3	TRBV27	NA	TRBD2	CASSKGLAGGLDTQYF	TGTGCCAGCAGTAAAGGACTAGCGGGGGGGCTAGATACGCAGTATTTT
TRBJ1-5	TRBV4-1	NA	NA	CASGGAQQPQHF	TGCGCCAGCGGCGGGGCTCAGCAGCCCCAGCATTTT
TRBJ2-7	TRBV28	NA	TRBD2	CASSLSVRLAGGSYEQYF	TGTGCCAGCAGTTTATCCGTCCGGCTAGCGGGAGGGTCCTACGAGCAGTACTTC
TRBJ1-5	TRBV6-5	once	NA	CASPSRRQPQHF	TGTGCCAGCCCCTCGCGGAGGCAGCCCCAGCATTTT
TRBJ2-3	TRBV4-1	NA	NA	CASSPLATSTDTQYF	TGCGCCAGCAGCCCCTTGGCCACTAGCACAGATACGCAGTATTTT
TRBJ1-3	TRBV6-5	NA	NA	CASSYSGVSGNTIYF	TGTGCCAGCAGTTACTCCGGGGTCTCTGGAAACACCATATATTTT
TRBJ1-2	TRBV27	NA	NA	CASSSHAAGEGYYTF	TGTGCCAGCAGTTCACATGCGGCCGGGGAGGGTTACTACACCTTC
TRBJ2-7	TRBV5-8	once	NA	CASRHRARGPYEQYF	TGTGCCAGCAGACATCGAGCCCGGGGCCCCTACGAGCAGTACTTC
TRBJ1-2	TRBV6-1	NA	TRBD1	CASSDRQGQGYGYTF	TGTGCCAGCAGTGATAGACAGGGGCAGGGCTATGGCTACACCTTC
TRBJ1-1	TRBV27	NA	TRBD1	CASSYRTGATEAFF	TGTGCCAGCAGTTACAGAACAGGGGCCACTGAAGCTTTCTTT
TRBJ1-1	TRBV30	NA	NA	CAWSTDSNTEAFF	TGTGCCTGGAGTACAGACAGCAACACTGAAGCTTTCTTT
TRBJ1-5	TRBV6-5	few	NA	CASGLGKPQHF	TGTGCCAGCGGTTTGGGAAAACCCCAGCATTTT
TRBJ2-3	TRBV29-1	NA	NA	CSVEVWGTDTQYF	TGCAGCGTTGAAGTATGGGGCACAGATACGCAGTATTTT
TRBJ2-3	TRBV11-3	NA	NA	CASSPDPAKTDTQYF	TGTGCCAGCAGCCCCGACCCGGCGAAAACAGATACGCAGTATTTT
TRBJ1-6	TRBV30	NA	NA	CARNRDGSPLHF	TGTGCTCGGAACAGGGACGGATCACCCCTCCACTTT
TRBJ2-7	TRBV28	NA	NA	CASRPAGQGYEQYF	TGTGCCAGCAGACCTGCCGGGCAAGGCTACGAGCAGTACTTC
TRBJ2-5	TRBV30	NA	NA	CAWTRRETQYF	TGTGCCTGGACCAGACGTGAGACCCAGTACTTC
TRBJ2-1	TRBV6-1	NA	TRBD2	CASSEWTSGYNEQFF	TGTGCCAGCAGTGAATGGACTAGCGGGTACAATGAGCAGTTCTTC
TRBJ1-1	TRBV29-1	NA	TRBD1	CSVETGRTEAFF	TGCAGCGTTGAGACAGGGCGGACTGAAGCTTTCTTT
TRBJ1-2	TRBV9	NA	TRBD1	CASVKGAGYGYTF	TGTGCCAGCGTAAAGGGGGCCGGCTATGGCTACACCTTC
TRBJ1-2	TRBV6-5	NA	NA	CASMGPKNYGYTF	TGTGCCAGTATGGGACCAAAAAACTATGGCTACACCTTC
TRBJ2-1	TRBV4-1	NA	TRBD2	CASSQDFLAGDKQFF	TGCGCCAGCAGCCAAGACTTCCTAGCGGGAGATAAGCAGTTCTTC
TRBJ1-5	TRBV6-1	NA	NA	CASGSREPQHF	TGTGCCAGCGGATCGCGTGAGCCCCAGCATTTT
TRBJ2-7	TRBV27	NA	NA	CASSLTGPYEQYF	TGTGCCAGCAGTTTGACCGGACCCTACGAGCAGTACTTC
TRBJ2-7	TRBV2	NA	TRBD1	CASSFRQGTNYEQYF	TGTGCCAGCAGTTTCCGACAGGGCACCAACTACGAGCAGTACTTC
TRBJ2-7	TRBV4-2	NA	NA	CASSQERSSYEQYF	TGTGCCAGCAGCCAAGAGAGGAGCTCCTACGAGCAGTACTTC
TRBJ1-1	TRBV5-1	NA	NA	CASSVDSTEAFF	TGCGCCAGCAGCGTGGACAGTACTGAAGCTTTCTTT
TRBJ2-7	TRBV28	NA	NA	CASSLFSTGVRREQYF	TGTGCCAGCAGTTTATTCTCGACGGGCGTTCGAAGGGAGCAGTACTTC